This TCR beta chain derives from a study of blood T cells in healthy people across ages. This clonotype was seen more than once but under ten times. CDR1 SGHTA and CDR2 FQGNSA come from the germline V gene. The CDR3 consists of 14 residues. The ends were cut back, 3 bases at V and 5 bases at J, with 13 bases in the middle. The second PCR ran 7 to 11 cycles with a sample-barcoded 5' primer and J-beta primers. One entry per CDR3 protein results from TCRdb running MiXCR on the 5' RACE reads. Of hundreds of thousands of distinct CDR3 sequences listed, roughly 64% are singletons. The sequence came from a young man in good health. The sample consisted of blood. The chain is built from TRBV7-2 and TRBJ2-5, with D tentatively TRBD1 (6 bases). The CDR3 DNA follows: TGTGCCAGCAGCTTTGAACAGGGATTGGAGACCCAGTACTTC. Translating it yields CASSFEQGLETQYF.